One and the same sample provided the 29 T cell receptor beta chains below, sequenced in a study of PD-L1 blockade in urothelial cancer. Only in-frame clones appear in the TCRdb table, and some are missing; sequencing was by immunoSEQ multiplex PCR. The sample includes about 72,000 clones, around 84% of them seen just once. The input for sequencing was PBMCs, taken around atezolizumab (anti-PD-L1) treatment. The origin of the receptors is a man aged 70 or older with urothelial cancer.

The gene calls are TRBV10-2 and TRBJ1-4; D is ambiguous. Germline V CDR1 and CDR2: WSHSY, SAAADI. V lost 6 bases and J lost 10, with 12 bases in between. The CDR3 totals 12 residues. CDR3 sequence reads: CASRVGDGKLFF. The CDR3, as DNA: TGCGCCAGCAGAGTAGGAGATGGAAAACTGTTTTTT.

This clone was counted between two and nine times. Here the CDR3 reads CASSLVASGAYEQYF. The CDR3 coding sequence is TGTGCCAGCAGCTTGGTGGCTAGCGGTGCCTACGAGCAGTACTTC. This rearrangement joins TRBV5-4 to TRBJ2-7, with 7 bases aligning to TRBD2. The V and J ends lost 0 bases and 2 bases, in that order; junction bases with no gene match: 5. Germline CDR1 SGHNT, CDR2 YYREEE (reference sequence). The CDR3 length is 15 residues.

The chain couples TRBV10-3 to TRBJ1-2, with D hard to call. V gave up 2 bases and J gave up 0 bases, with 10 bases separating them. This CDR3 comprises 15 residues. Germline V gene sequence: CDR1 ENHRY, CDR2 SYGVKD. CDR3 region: CAISEGQLANYGYTF. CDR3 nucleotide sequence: TGTGCCATCAGTGAGGGGCAGTTAGCTAACTATGGCTACACCTTC.

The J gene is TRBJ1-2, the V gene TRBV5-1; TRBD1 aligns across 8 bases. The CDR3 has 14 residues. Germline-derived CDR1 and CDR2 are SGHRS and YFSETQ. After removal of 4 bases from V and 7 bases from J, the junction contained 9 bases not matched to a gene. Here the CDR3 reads CASSSQQGGAGYTF. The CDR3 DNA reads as TGCGCCAGCAGCAGTCAACAGGGGGGGGCTGGCTACACCTTC.

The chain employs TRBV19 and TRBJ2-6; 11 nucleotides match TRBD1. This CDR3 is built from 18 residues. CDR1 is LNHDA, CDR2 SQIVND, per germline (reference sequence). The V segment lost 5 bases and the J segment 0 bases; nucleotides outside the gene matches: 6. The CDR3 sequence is CASSPSGTGGSGANVLTF. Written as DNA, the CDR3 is TGTGCCAGTAGTCCGTCCGGGACAGGGGGCTCTGGGGCCAACGTCCTGACTTTC.

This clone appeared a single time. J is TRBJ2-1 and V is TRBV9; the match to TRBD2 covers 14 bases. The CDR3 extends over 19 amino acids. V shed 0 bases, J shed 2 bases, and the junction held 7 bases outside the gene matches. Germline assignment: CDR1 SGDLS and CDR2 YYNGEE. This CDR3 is CASSVGGTSGSSAYNEQFF. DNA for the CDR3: TGTGCCAGCAGCGTAGGTGGGACTAGCGGGAGTTCTGCCTACAATGAGCAGTTCTTC.

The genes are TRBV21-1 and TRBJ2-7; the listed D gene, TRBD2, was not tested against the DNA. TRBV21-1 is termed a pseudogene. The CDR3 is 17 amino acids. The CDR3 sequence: CASSVPLTSREGHEQYF. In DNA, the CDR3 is TGTGCCAGCAGCGTGCCACTGACTAGCAGGGAAGGACACGAGCAGTACTTC.

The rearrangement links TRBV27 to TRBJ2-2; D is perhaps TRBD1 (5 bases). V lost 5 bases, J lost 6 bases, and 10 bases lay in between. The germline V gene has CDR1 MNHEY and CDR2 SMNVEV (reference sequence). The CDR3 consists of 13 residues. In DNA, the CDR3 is TGTGCCAGCAGTATACGACAGCCCGGGGAGCTGTTTTTT. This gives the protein CASSIRQPGELFF.

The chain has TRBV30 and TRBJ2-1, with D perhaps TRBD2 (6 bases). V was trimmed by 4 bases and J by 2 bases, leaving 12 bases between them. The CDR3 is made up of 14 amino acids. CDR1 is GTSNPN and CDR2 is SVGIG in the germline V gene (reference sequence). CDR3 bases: TGTGCCTGGATTAGCGGATCTGCCTACAATGAGCAGTTCTTC. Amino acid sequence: CAWISGSAYNEQFF.

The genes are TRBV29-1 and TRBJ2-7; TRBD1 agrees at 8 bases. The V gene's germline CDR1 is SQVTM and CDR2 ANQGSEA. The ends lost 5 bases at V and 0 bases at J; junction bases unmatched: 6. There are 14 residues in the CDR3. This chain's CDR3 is CSVWDRTLSYEQYF. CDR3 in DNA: TGCAGCGTTTGGGACAGGACCCTCTCCTACGAGCAGTACTTC.

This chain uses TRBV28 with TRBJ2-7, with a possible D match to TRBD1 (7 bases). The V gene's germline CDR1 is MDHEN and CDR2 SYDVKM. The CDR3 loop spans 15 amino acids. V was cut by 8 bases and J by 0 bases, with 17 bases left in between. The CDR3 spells CASLGGGGTSYEQYF. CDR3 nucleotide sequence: TGTGCCAGCTTAGGGGGCGGCGGGACCTCCTACGAGCAGTACTTC.

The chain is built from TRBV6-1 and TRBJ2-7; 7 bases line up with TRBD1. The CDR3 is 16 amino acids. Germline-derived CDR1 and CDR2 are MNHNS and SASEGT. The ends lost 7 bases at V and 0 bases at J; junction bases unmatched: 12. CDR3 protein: CASTERQGFSSYEQYF. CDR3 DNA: TGTGCCAGCACTGAGCGACAGGGCTTCAGCTCCTACGAGCAGTACTTC.

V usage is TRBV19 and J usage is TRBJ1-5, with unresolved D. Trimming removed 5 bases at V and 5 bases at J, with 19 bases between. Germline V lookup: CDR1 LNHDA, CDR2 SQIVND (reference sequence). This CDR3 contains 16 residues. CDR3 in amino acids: CASSPRPATIYQPQHF. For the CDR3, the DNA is TGTGCCAGTAGTCCCCGCCCAGCGACTATTTATCAGCCCCAGCATTTT. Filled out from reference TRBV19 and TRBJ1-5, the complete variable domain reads DGGITQSPKYLFRKEGQNVTLSCEQNLNHDAMYWYRQDPGQGLRLIYYSQIVNDFQKGDIAEGYSVSREKKESFPLTVTSAQKNPTAFYLCASSPRPATIYQPQHFGDGTRLSIL.

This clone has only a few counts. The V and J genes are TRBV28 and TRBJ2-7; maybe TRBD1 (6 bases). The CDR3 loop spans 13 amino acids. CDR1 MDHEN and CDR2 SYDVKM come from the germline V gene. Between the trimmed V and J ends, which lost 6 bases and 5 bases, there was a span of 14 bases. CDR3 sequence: CASRPIGQNEQYF. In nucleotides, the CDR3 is TGTGCCAGCAGGCCAATAGGACAGAACGAGCAGTACTTC. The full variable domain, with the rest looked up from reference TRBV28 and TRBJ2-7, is DVKVTQSSRYLVKRTGEKVFLECVQDMDHENMFWYRQDPGLGLRLIYFSYDVKMKEKGDIPEGYSVSREKKERFSLILESASTNQTSMYLCASRPIGQNEQYFGPGTRLTVT.

CDR3 amino acids: CASSERGRGSLRYEQYF. The CDR3 region has the DNA TGTGCCAGCAGTGAAAGAGGCAGGGGCAGTTTAAGATACGAGCAGTACTTC. This chain joins TRBV2 and TRBJ2-7, with D tentatively TRBD1 (6 bases). The V gene's germline CDR1 is SNHLY and CDR2 FYNNEI. CDR3 size: 17 residues. The ends were cut back, 2 bases at V and 4 bases at J, with 21 bases in the middle.

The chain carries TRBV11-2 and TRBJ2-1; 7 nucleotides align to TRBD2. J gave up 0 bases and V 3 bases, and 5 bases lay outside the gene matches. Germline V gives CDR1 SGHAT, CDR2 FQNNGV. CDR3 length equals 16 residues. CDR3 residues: CASSLLADFSYNEQFF. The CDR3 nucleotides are TGTGCCAGCAGCTTGCTAGCGGACTTCTCCTACAATGAGCAGTTCTTC.

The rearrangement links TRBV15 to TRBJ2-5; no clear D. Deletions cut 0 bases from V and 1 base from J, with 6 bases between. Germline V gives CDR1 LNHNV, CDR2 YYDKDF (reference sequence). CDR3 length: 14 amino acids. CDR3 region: CATSRDSIQETQYF. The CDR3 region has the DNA TGTGCCACCAGCAGAGACAGTATCCAAGAGACCCAGTACTTC.

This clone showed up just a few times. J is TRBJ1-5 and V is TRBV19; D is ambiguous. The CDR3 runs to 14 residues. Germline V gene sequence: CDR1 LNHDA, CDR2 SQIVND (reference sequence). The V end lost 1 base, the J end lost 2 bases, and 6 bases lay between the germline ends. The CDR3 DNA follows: TGTGCCAGTAGTATAGTCCCGGGCAATCAGCCCCAGCATTTT. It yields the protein CASSIVPGNQPQHF. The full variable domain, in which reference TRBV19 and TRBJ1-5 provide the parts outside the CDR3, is DGGITQSPKYLFRKEGQNVTLSCEQNLNHDAMYWYRQDPGQGLRLIYYSQIVNDFQKGDIAEGYSVSREKKESFPLTVTSAQKNPTAFYLCASSIVPGNQPQHFGDGTRLSIL.

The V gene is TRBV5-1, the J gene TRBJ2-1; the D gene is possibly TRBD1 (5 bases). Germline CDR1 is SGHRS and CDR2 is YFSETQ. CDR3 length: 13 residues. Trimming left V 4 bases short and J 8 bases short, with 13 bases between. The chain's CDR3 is CASSPTVTDEQFF. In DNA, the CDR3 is TGCGCCAGCAGCCCGACAGTGACCGATGAGCAGTTCTTC.

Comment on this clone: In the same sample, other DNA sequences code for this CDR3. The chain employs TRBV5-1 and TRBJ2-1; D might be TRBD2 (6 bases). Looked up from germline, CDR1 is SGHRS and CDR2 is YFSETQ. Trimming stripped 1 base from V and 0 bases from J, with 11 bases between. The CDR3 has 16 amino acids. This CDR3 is CASSLSGQGSYNEQFF. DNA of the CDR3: TGCGCCAGCAGCTTGAGCGGGCAGGGCTCCTACAATGAGCAGTTCTTC.

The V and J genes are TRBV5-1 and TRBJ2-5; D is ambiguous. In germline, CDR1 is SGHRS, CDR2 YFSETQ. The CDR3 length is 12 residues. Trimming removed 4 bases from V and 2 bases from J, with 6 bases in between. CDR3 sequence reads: CASSPGQETQYF. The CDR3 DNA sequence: TGCGCCAGCAGCCCAGGTCAAGAGACCCAGTACTTC.

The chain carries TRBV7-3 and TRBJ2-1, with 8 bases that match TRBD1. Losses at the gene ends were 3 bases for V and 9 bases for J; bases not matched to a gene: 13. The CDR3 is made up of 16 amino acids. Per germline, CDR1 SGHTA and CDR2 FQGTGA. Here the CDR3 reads CASSFGVRPGGGEQFF. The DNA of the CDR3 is TGTGCCAGCAGCTTTGGAGTCCGGCCAGGGGGCGGTGAGCAGTTCTTC.

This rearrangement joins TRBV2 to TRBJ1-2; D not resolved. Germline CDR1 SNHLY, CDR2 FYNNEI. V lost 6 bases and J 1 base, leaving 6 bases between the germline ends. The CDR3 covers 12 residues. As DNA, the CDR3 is TGTGCCAGCAGGGCAGTTAACTATGGCTACACCTTC. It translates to CASRAVNYGYTF.

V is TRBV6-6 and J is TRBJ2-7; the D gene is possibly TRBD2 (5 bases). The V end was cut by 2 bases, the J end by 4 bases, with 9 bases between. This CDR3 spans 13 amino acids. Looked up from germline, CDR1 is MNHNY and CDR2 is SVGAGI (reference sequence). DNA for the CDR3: TGTGCCAGCAGTTACGCCGAGGGATACGAGCAGTACTTC. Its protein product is CASSYAEGYEQYF.

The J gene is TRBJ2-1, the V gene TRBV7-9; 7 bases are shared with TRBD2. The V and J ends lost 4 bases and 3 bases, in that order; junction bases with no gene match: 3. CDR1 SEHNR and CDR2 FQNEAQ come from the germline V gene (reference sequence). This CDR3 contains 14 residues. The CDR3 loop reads CASSSERDYNEQFF. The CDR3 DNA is TGTGCCAGCAGCTCGGAGCGGGACTACAATGAGCAGTTCTTC.

CDR3 region: CASSLETSGRYNEQFF. DNA of the CDR3: TGTGCCAGCAGCTTAGAGACTAGCGGGAGGTACAATGAGCAGTTCTTC. V is TRBV7-6 and J is TRBJ2-1, with 13 bases that match TRBD2. Trimming at V came to 1 base and at J to 4 bases, leaving 1 base not matched to a gene. Germline V gene data show CDR1 as SGHVS and CDR2 as FNYEAQ. This CDR3 is 16 amino acids long.

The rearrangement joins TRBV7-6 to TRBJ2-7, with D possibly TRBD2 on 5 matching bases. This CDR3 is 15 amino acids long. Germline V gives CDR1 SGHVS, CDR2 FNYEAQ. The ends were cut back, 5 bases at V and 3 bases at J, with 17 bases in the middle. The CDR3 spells CASSPSNRGNYEQYF. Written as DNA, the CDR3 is TGTGCCAGCAGCCCGTCAAACCGGGGTAACTACGAGCAGTACTTC.

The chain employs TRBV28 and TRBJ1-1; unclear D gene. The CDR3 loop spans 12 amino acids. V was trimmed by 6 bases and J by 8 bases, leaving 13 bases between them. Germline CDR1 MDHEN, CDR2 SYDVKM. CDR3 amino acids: CASSQGLGEAFF. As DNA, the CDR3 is TGTGCCAGCAGCCAAGGACTGGGGGAAGCTTTCTTT.

The CDR3 sequence is CASRGPGNTIYF. DNA of the CDR3: TGTGCCAGCAGGGGGCCTGGAAACACCATATATTTT. The chain is built from TRBV6-5 and TRBJ1-3; perhaps TRBD1 as D (5 bases). From germline, CDR1 is MNHEY and CDR2 SVGAGI. Trimming removed 6 bases at V and 2 bases at J, with 5 bases between. The CDR3 contains 12 residues.